This T cell receptor (beta chain) was profiled in a study of cytomegalovirus exposure and HLA in healthy donors. Study information: Earlier sequencing of some 170 million T cells yielded 95 million to 120 million unique TCR beta sequences.

The CDR3 consists of 15 residues. Germline values: CDR1 LNHDA, CDR2 SQIVND (reference sequence). J was trimmed by 6 bases and V by 3 bases; bases with no gene match: 5. 60 Vbeta and 13 Jbeta primers were used in PCR. The data were produced by immunoSEQ multiplex PCR, yet TCRdb's version contains in-frame clones alone and is incomplete. The data show about 150,000 clones, over 75% seen once. The V and J genes are TRBV19 and TRBJ2-1, with 10 bases matching TRBD2. Sequenced input: PBMCs. This sequence was found in a woman in her thirties or forties in good health and CMV-seropositive. CDR3 loop: CASSISSGGPNEQFF. In DNA form, the CDR3 reads TGTGCCAGTAGTATCTCTAGCGGGGGACCCAATGAGCAGTTCTTC. Filled out from reference TRBV19 and TRBJ2-1, the complete variable domain reads DGGITQSPKYLFRKEGQNVTLSCEQNLNHDAMYWYRQDPGQGLRLIYYSQIVNDFQKGDIAEGYSVSREKKESFPLTVTSAQKNPTAFYLCASSISSGGPNEQFFGPGTRLTVL.